This T cell receptor (beta chain) stems from a study of a mutant IDH1 vaccine in newly diagnosed glioma. Overall study: Sex distribution of treated patients was around 62% male and roughly 40% female; mean age was about 40 years.

Sequencing was performed with immunoSEQ multiplex PCR; in TCRdb, only in-frame clones are kept and a portion is missing. The sample includes around 37,000 clones, more than 90% of them seen just once. Time point meaning: baseline, week 1 (first vaccination visit). Treatment meaning: pre-vaccination baseline after standard-of-care therapy. The CDR3 extends over 14 amino acids. Germline assignment: CDR1 LNHNV and CDR2 YYDKDF (reference sequence). V dropped 0 bases and J dropped 4 bases, with 4 bases sitting between them. Sequencing used PBMCs, obtained from a glioma patient treated with radiotherapy, temozolomide or both. The rearrangement uses TRBV15 and TRBJ2-6; D remains unclear. The receptor was derived from a man in his late teens or twenties with glioma. The DNA of the CDR3 is TGTGCCACCAGCAGAGATCGGGGGGCCAACGTCCTGACTTTC. Encoded protein: CATSRDRGANVLTF.